The 25 T cell receptor beta chains given below trace back to one sample, sequenced in a study of T cell responses to AZD1222 COVID-19 vaccine. Libraries were prepared by immunoSEQ multiplex PCR; TCRdb keeps only in-frame clonotypes and omits some of them. Of 110,000 or so clones listed, over 75% are singletons. Source: peripheral blood, taken on day 0 of AZD1222 vaccination. The receptors were sampled from an adult in good health.

V and J are TRBV5-5 and TRBJ2-5; 7 bases align to TRBD1. Germline V CDR1 and CDR2: SGHKS, YYEKEE (reference sequence). The CDR3 is made up of 15 amino acids. The ends lost 5 bases at V and 4 bases at J; junction bases unmatched: 11. DNA of the CDR3: TGTGCCAGCAGGCGTACAGGGGAGCTCGGAGAGACCCAGTACTTC. Translation gives CASRRTGELGETQYF.

This chain connects TRBV29-1 to TRBJ1-1, with D maybe TRBD1 (5 bases). V lost 4 bases and J lost 11, with 20 bases in between. The germline V gene has CDR1 SQVTM and CDR2 ANQGSEA. The CDR3 contains 13 residues. CDR3 bases: TGCAGCGTTGGAGGGACTGAAGCAAGTGAGGCTTTCTTT. It encodes CSVGGTEASEAFF.

This clone has a single count. The chain couples TRBV4-3 to TRBJ2-5, with 8 bases identical to TRBD2. The length of the CDR3 is 16 residues. From germline, CDR1 is LGHNA and CDR2 YSLEER. V was pared by 0 bases and J by 1 base, with 4 bases of the junction left unmatched. The CDR3 nucleotides are TGCGCCAGCAGCCAAGACGTCGCGGGAGGCCAAGAGACCCAGTACTTC. Translating it yields CASSQDVAGGQETQYF.

This chain uses TRBV6-5 with TRBJ2-5; maybe TRBD1 (5 bases). CDR3 size: 14 residues. Trimming stripped 4 bases from V and 9 bases from J, with 18 bases between. CDR1 and CDR2 (germline): MNHEY, SVGAGI. The CDR3 sequence is CASSSPRGKVPQYF. In DNA form, the CDR3 reads TGTGCCAGCAGTTCCCCTAGGGGCAAGGTGCCCCAGTACTTC.

This chain connects TRBV9 to TRBJ1-5; D may be TRBD1 (5 bases). CDR3 length: 15 residues. V shed 0 bases and J shed 0 bases, with 7 bases lying between them. Germline values: CDR1 SGDLS, CDR2 YYNGEE. CDR3 in DNA: TGTGCCAGCAGCGTAGGAGGGACTAGCAATCAGCCCCAGCATTTT. Translation: CASSVGGTSNQPQHF.

The chain links TRBV6-5 to TRBJ2-7; D possibly corresponds to TRBD2 (5 bases). The V and J ends lost 6 bases and 7 bases respectively, with 16 bases between them. CDR3 length equals 13 residues. Looked up from germline, CDR1 is MNHEY and CDR2 is SVGAGI. The CDR3 DNA follows: TGTGCCAGCAGCCTCCCCAGCGGAGATGAGCAGTACTTC. Residues: CASSLPSGDEQYF.

The chain joins TRBV5-4 to TRBJ1-3, with no clear D. The CDR3 spans 15 residues. The V end was cut by 2 bases, the J end by 2 bases, with 11 bases between. Germline assignment: CDR1 SGHNT and CDR2 YYREEE (reference sequence). In DNA, the CDR3 is TGTGCCAGCAGCTTCGGTTGGGGAGCTGGAAACACCATATATTTT. Its translation: CASSFGWGAGNTIYF.

This chain links TRBV7-9 with TRBJ2-1; the D is unclear. Trimming cost V 5 bases and J 8 bases, with 10 bases left between them. Germline V gives CDR1 SEHNR, CDR2 FQNEAQ (reference sequence). The CDR3 totals 12 residues. The DNA of the CDR3 is TGTGCCAGCAGCCCCCCGATTGATGAGCAGTTCTTC. Its translation is CASSPPIDEQFF.

The chain uses TRBV19 and TRBJ1-1; no definite D call. The CDR3 has 13 amino acids. The germline V and J ends were trimmed by 8 bases and 4 bases, with 14 bases remaining between them. CDR1 is LNHDA and CDR2 is SQIVND in the germline V gene (reference sequence). The CDR3, as DNA: TGTGCCAGTCAGAAGGGAGTAAGCACTGAAGCTTTCTTT. Translation gives CASQKGVSTEAFF.

J is TRBJ2-1 and V is TRBV28; the match to TRBD1 covers 7 bases. Germline lookup yields CDR1 MDHEN and CDR2 SYDVKM. CDR3 length: 15 amino acids. Trimming took 8 bases from V and 3 from J; bases not matched to a gene: 10. The CDR3 DNA sequence: TGTGCCAGCTTTCAAGACAGGGCATTCTACAATGAGCAGTTCTTC. Translation gives CASFQDRAFYNEQFF.

V and J are TRBV3-1 (or the pseudogene TRBV3-2) and TRBJ2-7; the D gene could be TRBD1 or TRBD2 (6 bases each). Per germline, CDR1 LGHDT and CDR2 YNNKEL (reference sequence). The germline V and J ends were trimmed by 0 bases and 4 bases, with 19 bases remaining between them. CDR3 size: 17 residues. Written as DNA, the CDR3 is TGTGCCAGCAGCCAAGAAGGGGGGTTTCGATCTCAATACGAGCAGTACTTC. Translation gives CASSQEGGFRSQYEQYF.

The chain links TRBV5-1 to TRBJ1-3; TRBD1 matches at 8 bases. Unmatched junction bases numbered 6, after V lost 3 bases and J lost 4 bases. The CDR3 loop spans 15 amino acids. Germline values: CDR1 SGHRS, CDR2 YFSETQ. The DNA of the CDR3 is TGCGCCAGCAGCTCCTTAACAGGGGGAGGAAACACCATATATTTT. Its translation is CASSSLTGGGNTIYF.

This chain connects TRBV28 to TRBJ2-2; tentatively, D is TRBD2 (5 bases). V gave up 7 bases and J gave up 3 bases, with 12 bases separating them. Germline V CDR1 and CDR2: MDHEN, SYDVKM. The CDR3 is 14 amino acids. The CDR3 sequence: CASKRTGYTGELFF. The CDR3 DNA follows: TGTGCCAGCAAACGGACGGGGTACACCGGGGAGCTGTTTTTT.

J is TRBJ1-2 and V is TRBV11-3; 9 bases match TRBD1. Germline lookup yields CDR1 SGHNT and CDR2 YENEEA. This CDR3 is built from 15 residues. V shed 4 bases, J shed 4 bases, and the junction held 7 bases outside the gene matches. The chain's CDR3 is CASSSTDRGSYGYTF. In DNA form, the CDR3 reads TGTGCCAGCAGCTCGACGGACAGGGGTTCCTATGGCTACACCTTC.

This chain uses TRBV5-3 with TRBJ2-7, with D possibly being TRBD1 (6 bases). TRBV5-3 is marked as an open reading frame, function uncertain. V lost 5 bases, J lost 2 bases, and 14 bases lay in between. The CDR3 covers 14 residues. The CDR3 bases are TGTGCCAGAAGACGACAGGCCTTACCCTACGAGCAGTACTTC. Protein product: CARRRQALPYEQYF.

The chain combines TRBV6-6 with TRBJ1-5; no reliable D call. Germline loops: CDR1 MNHNY, CDR2 SVGAGI (reference sequence). Trimming took 6 bases from V and 0 from J, leaving 12 bases between them. This CDR3 is 15 amino acids long. This CDR3 is CASSPRGYSNQPQHF. The DNA for the CDR3 is TGTGCCAGCAGCCCCCGTGGATATAGCAATCAGCCCCAGCATTTT.

The rearrangement links TRBV29-1 to TRBJ2-2; weak D call: TRBD1 (5 bases). CDR1 SQVTM and CDR2 ANQGSEA come from the germline V gene. This CDR3 comprises 13 residues. Trimming removed 3 bases at V and 6 bases at J, with 11 bases between. Here the CDR3 reads CSVDVWGAGELFF. CDR3 sequence (DNA): TGCAGCGTTGATGTGTGGGGCGCCGGGGAGCTGTTTTTT.

DNA for the CDR3: TGTGCCAGCAGTTTCAGGGTTCGTGAAAAACTGTTTTTT. This codes for CASSFRVREKLFF. The chain employs TRBV6-2 or TRBV6-3 and TRBJ1-4; a weak D match, TRBD1 (5 bases). The CDR3 runs to 13 residues. Germline V gene data show CDR1 as MNHEY and CDR2 as SVGEGT. V lost 4 bases and J lost 7, with 10 bases in between.

CDR3 sequence (DNA): TGTGCCAGCAGTGACACCCTAGCGGGGGAGAACACAGATACGCAGTATTTT. It yields the protein CASSDTLAGENTDTQYF. The chain employs TRBV6-1 and TRBJ2-3; 10 nucleotides match TRBD2. Germline CDR1 reads MNHNS; CDR2 reads SASEGT. The CDR3 has 17 residues. V lost 3 bases to trimming and J lost 2 bases; unmatched junction nucleotides: 8.

The chain combines TRBV4-2 with TRBJ1-3, with a possible D match to TRBD1 (5 bases). Germline V gene sequence: CDR1 LGHNA, CDR2 YNFKEQ. V dropped 4 bases and J dropped 2 bases, with 15 bases sitting between them. The CDR3 spans 16 residues. CDR3 in amino acids: CASSPEVKGPGNTIYF. The CDR3 DNA sequence: TGTGCCAGCAGCCCGGAAGTGAAGGGGCCTGGAAACACCATATATTTT.

This chain links TRBV11-3 with TRBJ2-1; no firm D call. CDR1 and CDR2 (germline): SGHNT, YENEEA. Trimming removed 4 bases from V and 6 bases from J, with 13 bases in between. The CDR3 extends over 14 amino acids. As DNA, the CDR3 is TGTGCCAGCAGCTCTGAAAGCCTTACCAATGAGCAGTTCTTC. It codes for CASSSESLTNEQFF.

The genes are TRBV2 and TRBJ2-1; 7 bases line up with TRBD2. V shed 11 bases, J shed 1 base, and the junction held 2 bases outside the gene matches. Germline lookup yields CDR1 SNHLY and CDR2 FYNNEI. The CDR3 runs 12 residues. CDR3 sequence: CARGDSYNEQFF. The CDR3 bases are TGTGCCCGGGGGGATTCCTACAATGAGCAGTTCTTC.

This clone is a singleton in its sample. The V gene is TRBV6-6, the J gene TRBJ1-5; D is perhaps TRBD1 (6 bases). This CDR3 is 13 amino acids long. CDR1 and CDR2 (germline): MNHNY, SVGAGI (reference sequence). Deletions cut 7 bases from V and 5 bases from J, with 12 bases between. CDR3 sequence: CASKNRGDQPQHF. In DNA, the CDR3 is TGTGCCAGCAAAAATAGGGGGGATCAGCCCCAGCATTTT.

The rearrangement joins TRBV7-9 to TRBJ1-2, with D tentatively TRBD1 (5 bases). Trimming took off 1 base at V and 4 bases at J, with 10 bases between the two ends. Germline V lookup: CDR1 SEHNR, CDR2 FQNEAQ (reference sequence). This CDR3 is 14 amino acids long. DNA for the CDR3: TGTGCCAGCAGCTTAGACACAGGTAGCTATGGCTACACCTTC. Amino acid sequence: CASSLDTGSYGYTF.

V usage is TRBV6-5 and J usage is TRBJ1-1; 7 nucleotides agree with TRBD1. J lost 5 bases, V lost 6 bases, and 6 bases had no gene match. The germline V gene has CDR1 MNHEY and CDR2 SVGAGI. This CDR3 has 13 amino acids. The CDR3 loop reads CASRKTGRTEAFF. CDR3 bases: TGTGCCAGCAGAAAGACAGGGCGGACTGAAGCTTTCTTT.